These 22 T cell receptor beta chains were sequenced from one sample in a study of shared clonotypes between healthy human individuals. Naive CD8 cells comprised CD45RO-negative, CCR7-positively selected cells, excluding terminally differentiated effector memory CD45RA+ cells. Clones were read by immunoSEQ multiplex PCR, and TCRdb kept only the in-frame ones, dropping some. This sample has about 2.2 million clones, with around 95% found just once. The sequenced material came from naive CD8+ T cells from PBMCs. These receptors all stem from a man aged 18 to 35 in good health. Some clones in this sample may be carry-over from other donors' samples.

The CDR3 reads CASSYRGANTGELFF. In DNA form, the CDR3 reads TGTGCCAGCAGCTACAGGGGGGCGAACACCGGGGAGCTGTTTTTT. V usage is TRBV6-5 and J usage is TRBJ2-2; TRBD1 aligns across 8 bases. There are 15 residues in the CDR3. V lost 6 bases to trimming and J lost 0 bases; unmatched junction nucleotides: 3. Germline CDR1 MNHEY, CDR2 SVGAGI.

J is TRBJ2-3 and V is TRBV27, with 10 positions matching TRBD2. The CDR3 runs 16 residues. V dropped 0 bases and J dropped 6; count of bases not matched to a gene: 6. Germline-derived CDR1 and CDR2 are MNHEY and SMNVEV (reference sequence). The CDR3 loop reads CASSLSLAGAYDTQYF. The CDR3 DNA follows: TGTGCCAGCAGTTTATCCCTAGCGGGAGCATATGATACGCAGTATTTT.

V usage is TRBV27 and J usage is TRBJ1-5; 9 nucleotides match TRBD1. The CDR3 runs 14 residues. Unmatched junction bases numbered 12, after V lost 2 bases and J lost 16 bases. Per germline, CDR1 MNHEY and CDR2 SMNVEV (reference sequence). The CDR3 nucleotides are TGTGCCAGCAGTTTAACAGGGGGCGGGAATCAGCCACATTTT. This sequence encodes CASSLTGGGNQPHF.

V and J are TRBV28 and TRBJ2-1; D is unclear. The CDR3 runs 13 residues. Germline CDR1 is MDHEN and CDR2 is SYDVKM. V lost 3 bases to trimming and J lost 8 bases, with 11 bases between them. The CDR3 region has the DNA TGTGCCAGCAGTTTGTTCCGGCCGGATGAGCAGTTCTTC. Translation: CASSLFRPDEQFF.

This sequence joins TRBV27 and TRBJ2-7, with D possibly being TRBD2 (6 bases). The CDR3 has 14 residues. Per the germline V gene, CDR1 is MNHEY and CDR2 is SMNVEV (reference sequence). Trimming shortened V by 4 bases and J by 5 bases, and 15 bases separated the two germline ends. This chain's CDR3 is CASSYGGRGDEQYF. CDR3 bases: TGTGCCAGCAGTTATGGGGGTCGCGGGGACGAGCAGTACTTC.

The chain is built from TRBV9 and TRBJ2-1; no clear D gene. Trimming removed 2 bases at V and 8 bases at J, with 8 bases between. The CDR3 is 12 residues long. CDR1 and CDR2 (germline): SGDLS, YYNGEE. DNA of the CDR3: TGTGCCAGCAGCGTGACCCCCGATGAGCAGTTCTTC. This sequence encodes CASSVTPDEQFF.

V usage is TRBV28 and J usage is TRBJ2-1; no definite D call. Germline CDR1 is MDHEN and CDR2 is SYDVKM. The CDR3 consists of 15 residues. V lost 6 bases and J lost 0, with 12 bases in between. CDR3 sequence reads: CASRKDASSYNEQFF. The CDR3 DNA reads TGTGCCAGCAGGAAGGACGCAAGCTCCTACAATGAGCAGTTCTTC.

The CDR3, as DNA: TGCACCAGCAGGCAAGTGGGGTGTTTCTACGAGCAGTACTTC. Translating gives CTSRQVGCFYEQYF. The gene calls are TRBV1 and TRBJ2-7. TRBV1 is a pseudogene. CDR3 length equals 14 residues.

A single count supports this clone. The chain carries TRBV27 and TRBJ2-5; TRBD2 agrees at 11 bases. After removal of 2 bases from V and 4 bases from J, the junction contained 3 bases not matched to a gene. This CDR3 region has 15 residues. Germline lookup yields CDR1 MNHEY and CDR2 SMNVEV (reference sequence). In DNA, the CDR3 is TGTGCCAGCAGTTTAACTAGCGGGAGATCAGAGACCCAGTACTTC. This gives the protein CASSLTSGRSETQYF.

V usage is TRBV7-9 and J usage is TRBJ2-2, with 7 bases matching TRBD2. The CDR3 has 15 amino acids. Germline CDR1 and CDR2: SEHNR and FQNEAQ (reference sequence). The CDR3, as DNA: TGTGGGGGCGGGAGCCCAACCTCGAACACCGGGGAGCTGTTTTTT. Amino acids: CGGGSPTSNTGELFF.

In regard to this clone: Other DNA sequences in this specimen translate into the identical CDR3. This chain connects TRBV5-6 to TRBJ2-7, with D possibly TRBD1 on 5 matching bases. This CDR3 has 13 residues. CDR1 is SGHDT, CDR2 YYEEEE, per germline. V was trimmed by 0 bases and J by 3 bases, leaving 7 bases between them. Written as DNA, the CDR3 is TGTGCCAGCAGCTTGGCCCAGGGCTACGAGCAGTACTTC. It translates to CASSLAQGYEQYF.

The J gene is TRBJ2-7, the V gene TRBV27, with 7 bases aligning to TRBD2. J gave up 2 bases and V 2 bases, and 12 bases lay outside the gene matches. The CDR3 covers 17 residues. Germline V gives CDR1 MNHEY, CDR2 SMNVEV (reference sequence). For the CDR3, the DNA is TGTGCCAGCAGTTTAAATCTGGGGCTGGCGGGAGCCTACGAGCAGTACTTC. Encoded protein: CASSLNLGLAGAYEQYF.

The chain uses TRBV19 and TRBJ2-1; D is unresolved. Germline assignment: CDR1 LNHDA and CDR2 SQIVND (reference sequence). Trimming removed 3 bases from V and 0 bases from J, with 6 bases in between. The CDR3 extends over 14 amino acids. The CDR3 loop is CASSMMSSYNEQFF. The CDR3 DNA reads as TGTGCCAGTAGTATGATGAGCTCCTACAATGAGCAGTTCTTC.

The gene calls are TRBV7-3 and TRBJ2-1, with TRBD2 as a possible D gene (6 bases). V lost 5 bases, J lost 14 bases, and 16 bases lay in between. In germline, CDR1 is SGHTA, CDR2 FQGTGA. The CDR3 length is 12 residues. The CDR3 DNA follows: TGTGCCAGCAGCGACGGTAGCGGCCCAAAGTTCTTC. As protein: CASSDGSGPKFF.

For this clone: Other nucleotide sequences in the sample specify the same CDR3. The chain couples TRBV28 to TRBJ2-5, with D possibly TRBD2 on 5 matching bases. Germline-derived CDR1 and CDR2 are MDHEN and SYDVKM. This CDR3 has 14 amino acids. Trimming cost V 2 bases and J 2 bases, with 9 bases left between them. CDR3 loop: CASSLRTVQETQYF. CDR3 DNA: TGTGCCAGCAGTTTACGGACTGTACAAGAGACCCAGTACTTC.

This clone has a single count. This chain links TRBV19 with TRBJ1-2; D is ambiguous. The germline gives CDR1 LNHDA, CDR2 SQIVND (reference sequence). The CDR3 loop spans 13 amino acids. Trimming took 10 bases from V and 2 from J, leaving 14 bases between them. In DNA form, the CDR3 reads TGTGCCACCCCTGGTGCACAGAACTATGGCTACACCTTC. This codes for CATPGAQNYGYTF.

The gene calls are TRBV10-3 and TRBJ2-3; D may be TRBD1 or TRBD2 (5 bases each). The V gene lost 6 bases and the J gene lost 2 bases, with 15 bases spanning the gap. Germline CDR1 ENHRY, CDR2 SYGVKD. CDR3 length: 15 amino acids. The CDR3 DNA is TGTGCCATCAGAGTGGGACGGAGCGACACAGATACGCAGTATTTT. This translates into CAIRVGRSDTDTQYF.

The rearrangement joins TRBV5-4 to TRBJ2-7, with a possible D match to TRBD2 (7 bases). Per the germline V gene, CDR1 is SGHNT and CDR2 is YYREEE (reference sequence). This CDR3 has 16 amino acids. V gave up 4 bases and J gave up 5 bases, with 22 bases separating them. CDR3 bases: TGTGCCAGCAGCGTGGGGGCGGGGGCCGGGTTCAACGAGCAGTACTTC. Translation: CASSVGAGAGFNEQYF. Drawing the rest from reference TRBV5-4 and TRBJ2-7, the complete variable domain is ETGVTQSPTHLIKTRGQQVTLRCSSQSGHNTVSWYQQALGQGPQFIFQYYREEENGRGNFPPRFSGLQFPNYSSELNVNALELDDSALYLCASSVGAGAGFNEQYFGPGTRLTVT.

CDR3 region: CASSRLRDTLQPQHF. The CDR3 region has the DNA TGTGCCAGCAGCCGCCTCCGGGACACTTTACAGCCCCAGCATTTT. The rearrangement uses TRBV28 and TRBJ1-5; possible D gene TRBD1, 6 bases. Per germline, CDR1 MDHEN and CDR2 SYDVKM. The CDR3 is 15 amino acids. V dropped 6 bases and J dropped 7 bases, with 19 bases sitting between them.

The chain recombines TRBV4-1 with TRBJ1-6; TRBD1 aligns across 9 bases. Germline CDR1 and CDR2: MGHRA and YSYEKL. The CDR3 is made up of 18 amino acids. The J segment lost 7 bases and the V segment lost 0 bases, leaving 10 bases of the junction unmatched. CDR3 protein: CASSQEAGTGWVNSPLHF. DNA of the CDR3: TGCGCCAGCAGCCAAGAGGCCGGGACAGGGTGGGTGAATTCACCCCTCCACTTT.

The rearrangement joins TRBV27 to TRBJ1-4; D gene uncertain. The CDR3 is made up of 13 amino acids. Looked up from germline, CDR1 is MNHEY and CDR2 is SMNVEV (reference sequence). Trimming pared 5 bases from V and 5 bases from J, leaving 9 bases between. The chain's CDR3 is CASSSRENEKLFF. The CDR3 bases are TGTGCCAGCAGTAGTAGGGAAAATGAAAAACTGTTTTTT.

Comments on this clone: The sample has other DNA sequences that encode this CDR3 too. The CDR3 coding sequence is TGTGCCAGCAGCGTAGGGGGTTTGGCCAAAAACATTCAGTACTTC. Its translation is CASSVGGLAKNIQYF. The chain couples TRBV9 to TRBJ2-4; D is ambiguous. The V and J ends lost 0 bases and 1 base respectively, with 8 bases between them. Germline assignment: CDR1 SGDLS and CDR2 YYNGEE. This CDR3 has 15 residues.